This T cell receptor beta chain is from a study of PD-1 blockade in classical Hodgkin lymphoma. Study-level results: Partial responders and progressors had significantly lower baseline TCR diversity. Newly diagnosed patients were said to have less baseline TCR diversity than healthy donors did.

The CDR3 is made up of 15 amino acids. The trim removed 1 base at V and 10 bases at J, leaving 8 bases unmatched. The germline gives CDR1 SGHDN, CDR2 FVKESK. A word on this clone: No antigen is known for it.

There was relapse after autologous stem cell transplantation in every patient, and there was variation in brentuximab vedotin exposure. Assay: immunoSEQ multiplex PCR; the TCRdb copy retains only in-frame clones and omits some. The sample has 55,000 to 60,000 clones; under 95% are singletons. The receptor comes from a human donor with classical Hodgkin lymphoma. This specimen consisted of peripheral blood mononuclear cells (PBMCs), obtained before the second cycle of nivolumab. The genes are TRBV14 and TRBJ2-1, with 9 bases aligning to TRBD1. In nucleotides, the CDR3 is TGTGCCAGCAGCCAAGGGACAGGGGAGTTTGGGGAGCAGTTCTTC. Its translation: CASSQGTGEFGEQFF.